The 9 T cell receptor beta chains below all came from one sample that was sequenced in a study of cytomegalovirus exposure and HLA in healthy donors (dated by TCRdb to the late 2010s). The library relied on the immunoSEQ multiplex PCR assay. For the multiplex PCR, a mixture combining 60 forward primers for TCR Vbeta segments and 13 reverse primers for TCR Jbeta segments was used. TCRdb retrieved this table from immuneACCESS and kept in-frame rearrangements only. Not all clones are present; in checked studies, unresolved V genes account for under half, and no reason is known for the remainder. In this sample the table shows about 150,000 clones, roughly 79% of which occur a single time. The ten largest clones represent about 2.6% of the sample. The specimen sequenced was PBMCs. These receptor sequences come from a man aged 18 to 29 in good health and CMV-seronegative.

V gene TRBV30 combines with J gene TRBJ2-7; 8 bases map to TRBD2. Germline loops: CDR1 GTSNPN, CDR2 SVGIG (reference sequence). The CDR3 length is 17 residues. Losses at the gene ends were 3 bases for V and 2 bases for J; bases not matched to a gene: 15. CDR3 sequence: CAWSPPQASGPTYEQYF. CDR3 DNA: TGTGCCTGGAGCCCCCCCCAGGCTAGCGGGCCAACCTACGAGCAGTACTTC.

V and J are TRBV7-2 and TRBJ2-7, with D possibly being TRBD2 (7 bases). V shed 2 bases and J shed 2 bases, with 13 bases lying between them. Germline CDR1 SGHTA, CDR2 FQGNSA. CDR3 length: 15 residues. CDR3 nucleotide sequence: TGTGCCAGCAGCTTAAGCGGGACACACGCCTACGAGCAGTACTTC. Amino acid sequence: CASSLSGTHAYEQYF.

V usage is TRBV7-9 and J usage is TRBJ2-1; weak D call: TRBD2 (5 bases). The ends were cut back, 5 bases at V and 2 bases at J, with 19 bases in the middle. The CDR3 is made up of 17 amino acids. Germline V lookup: CDR1 SEHNR, CDR2 FQNEAQ (reference sequence). The CDR3 here is CASSPGPSERTYNEQFF. The CDR3 DNA reads as TGTGCCAGCAGCCCCGGACCCTCAGAGCGGACCTACAATGAGCAGTTCTTC. Complete variable domain (other parts from reference TRBV7-9 and TRBJ2-1): DTGVSQNPRHKITKRGQNVTFRCDPISEHNRLYWYRQTLGQGPEFLTYFQNEAQLEKSRLLSDRFSAERPKGSFSTLEIQRTEQGDSAMYLCASSPGPSERTYNEQFFGPGTRLTVL.

The chain employs TRBV7-2 and TRBJ2-1, with no clear D. This CDR3 region has 14 residues. Germline V gene sequence: CDR1 SGHTA, CDR2 FQGNSA. V dropped 2 bases and J dropped 1 base, with 6 bases sitting between them. This CDR3 is CASSLSRSYNEQFF. CDR3 in DNA: TGTGCCAGCAGCTTATCCAGATCCTACAATGAGCAGTTCTTC.

J is TRBJ1-2 and V is TRBV6-5; 9 bases match TRBD1. The CDR3 has 13 residues. CDR1 and CDR2 (germline): MNHEY, SVGAGI. The ends lost 6 bases at V and 10 bases at J; junction bases unmatched: 9. The CDR3 DNA sequence: TGTGCCAGCAGCTTAGGGACAGGGTTTGACTACACCTTC. Its translation is CASSLGTGFDYTF.

The gene calls are TRBV4-2 and TRBJ2-3; TRBD2 aligns across 11 bases. V lost 6 bases, J lost 4 bases, and 9 bases stayed unmatched. This CDR3 region has 16 residues. Germline-derived CDR1 and CDR2 are LGHNA and YNFKEQ. CDR3: CASSPSGGPRSDTQYF. The CDR3 bases are TGTGCCAGCAGTCCTAGCGGGGGGCCGAGATCAGATACGCAGTATTTT.

This clone was detected a few times. This CDR3 reads CSARTTYEQYF. As DNA, the CDR3 is TGCAGTGCTAGGACAACCTACGAGCAGTACTTC. The chain recombines TRBV20-1 with TRBJ2-7; D call uncertain. Germline CDR1 DFQATT, CDR2 SNEGSKA (reference sequence). Trimming pared 3 bases from V and 2 bases from J, leaving 5 bases between. CDR3 size: 11 residues.

The chain joins TRBV10-1 to TRBJ1-3, with a possible D match to TRBD1 (5 bases). V was shortened by 0 bases and J by 0 bases, with 9 bases between the two germline ends. Germline CDR1 and CDR2: WNHNN and SYGVQD (reference sequence). CDR3 length: 16 residues. Here the CDR3 DNA reads TGCGCCAGCAGTGAGTCGGGGCAGAACTCTGGAAACACCATATATTTT. Translating it yields CASSESGQNSGNTIYF.

V usage is TRBV2 and J usage is TRBJ2-7; TRBD1 aligns across 7 bases. The germline V gene has CDR1 SNHLY and CDR2 FYNNEI. Trimming at V came to 6 bases and at J to 0 bases, leaving 5 bases not matched to a gene. CDR3 length: 14 amino acids. CDR3 sequence (DNA): TGTGCCAGCAGAGACAGGGTTCTCTCCTACGAGCAGTACTTC. It is translated as CASRDRVLSYEQYF.